This T cell receptor (beta chain) came from a study of shared clonotypes between healthy human individuals. Across the study: Aged between 18 and 49, the donors were two women and a few men.

Here immunoSEQ multiplex PCR was the method, and the copy in TCRdb shows in-frame clones only, minus some. The table has about 530,000 clones, roughly 79% seen once. The germline V gene encodes CDR1 MDHEN and CDR2 SYDVKM. The CDR3 extends over 16 amino acids. V dropped 4 bases and J dropped 0 bases, with 14 bases sitting between them. This clone was found a few times. The rearrangement links TRBV28 to TRBJ2-3, with D perhaps given as TRBD1 or TRBD2 (5 bases each). The clonotype originates from a woman aged 35 to 49 in good health. Some clones in this sample may be carry-over from other donors' samples. The sample taken for sequencing was PBMCs. The CDR3 bases are TGTGCCAGCAGTTCCCCGGGGCTAACTAGCACAGATACGCAGTATTTT. It codes for CASSSPGLTSTDTQYF.